This TCR beta chain was found in a study of T cell changes during pregnancy in multiple sclerosis. Germline CDR1 SGHVS, CDR2 FNYEAQ. The CDR3 has 13 residues. J lost 3 bases, V lost 5 bases, and 4 bases had no gene match. TCRdb keeps only in-frame clones here, not all; method: immunoSEQ multiplex PCR. This table has tens of thousands of clones, approximately 90% appearing once. The TCR sequence derives from a female donor with multiple sclerosis, enrolled in a pregnancy study. The V call is TRBV7-6, the J call TRBJ2-7; TRBD1 aligns across 7 bases. The sequences come from peripheral blood, collected after pregnancy. The CDR3 nucleotides read TGTGCCAGCAGCCCCGGACAGGTCTACGAGCAGTACTTC. Protein sequence: CASSPGQVYEQYF.